The clone carrying this T cell receptor (beta chain) came up once. The sample originates from a study of T cell changes during pregnancy in multiple sclerosis. Sequencing used immunoSEQ multiplex PCR; TCRdb keeps in-frame clones, though not all of them. The sample includes about 83,000 clones, 90% to 95% of them seen just once. This CDR3 is built from 19 residues. V was pared by 3 bases and J by 1 base, with 12 bases of the junction left unmatched. Germline V gene data show CDR1 as LNHNV and CDR2 as YYDKDF (reference sequence). The input for sequencing was peripheral blood, taken in the second trimester of pregnancy. The V call is TRBV15, the J call TRBJ1-5; TRBD1 agrees at 10 bases. This TCR was recovered from a female donor with multiple sclerosis, enrolled in a pregnancy study. The CDR3 bases are TGTGCCACCAGCAGGGATCGGGGACAGGGGATAGGAAGCAATCAGCCCCAGCATTTT. Its translation is CATSRDRGQGIGSNQPQHF.